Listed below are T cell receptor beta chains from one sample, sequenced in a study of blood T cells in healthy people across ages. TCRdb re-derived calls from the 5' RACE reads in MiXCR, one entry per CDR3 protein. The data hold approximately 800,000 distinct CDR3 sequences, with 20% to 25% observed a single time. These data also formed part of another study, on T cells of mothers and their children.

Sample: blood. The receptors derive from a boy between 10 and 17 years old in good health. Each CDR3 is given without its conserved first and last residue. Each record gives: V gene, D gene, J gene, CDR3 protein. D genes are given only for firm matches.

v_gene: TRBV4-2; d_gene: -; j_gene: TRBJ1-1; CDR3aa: ASSQDNFGSSSDTEAF
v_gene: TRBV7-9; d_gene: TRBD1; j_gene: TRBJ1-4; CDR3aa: ASSLAPGGGEKLF
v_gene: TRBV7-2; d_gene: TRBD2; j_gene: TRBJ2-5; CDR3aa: ASSPNPSVAGGRYQETQY
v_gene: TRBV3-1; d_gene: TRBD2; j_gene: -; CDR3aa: ASSQDPLAETSEQF
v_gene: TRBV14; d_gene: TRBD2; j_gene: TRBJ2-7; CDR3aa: ASSQDGEGAYEQY
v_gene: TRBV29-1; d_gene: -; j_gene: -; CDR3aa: SVAPGAAYEQY
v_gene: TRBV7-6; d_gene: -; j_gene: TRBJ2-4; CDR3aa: ASSPSPIGIQY
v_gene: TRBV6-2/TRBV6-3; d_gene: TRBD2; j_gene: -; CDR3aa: ASNRTSAKYEQY
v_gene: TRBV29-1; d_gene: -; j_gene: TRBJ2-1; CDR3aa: SGTVPSYNEQF
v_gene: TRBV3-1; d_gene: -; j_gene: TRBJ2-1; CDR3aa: ASSRGTDYNEQF
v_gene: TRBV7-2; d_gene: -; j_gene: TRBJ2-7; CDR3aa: ASSLQRTYEQY
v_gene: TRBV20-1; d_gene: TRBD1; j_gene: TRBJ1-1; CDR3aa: SARDSTGQNTEAF
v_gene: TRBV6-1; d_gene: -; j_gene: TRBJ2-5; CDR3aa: ASSEALRRAGAARPQETQY
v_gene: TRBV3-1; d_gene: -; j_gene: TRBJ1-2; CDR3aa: ASSQEPDGYT
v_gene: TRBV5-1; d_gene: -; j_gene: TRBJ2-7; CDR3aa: ASSLPAGETYEQY
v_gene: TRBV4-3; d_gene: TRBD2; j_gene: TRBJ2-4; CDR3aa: AGSQWGLSGRGAKNIQY
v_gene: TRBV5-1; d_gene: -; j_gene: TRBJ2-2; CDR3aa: ASSPGTSGGELF
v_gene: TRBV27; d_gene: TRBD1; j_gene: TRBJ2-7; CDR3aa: ASSLSGQDEQY
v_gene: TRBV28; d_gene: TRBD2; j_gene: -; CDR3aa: ASSTRTSGIVIDEQF
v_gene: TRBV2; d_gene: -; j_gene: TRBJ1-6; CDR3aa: ASSDEGERSPLH
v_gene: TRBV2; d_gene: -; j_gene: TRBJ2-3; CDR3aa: ASGGQGTYTDTQY
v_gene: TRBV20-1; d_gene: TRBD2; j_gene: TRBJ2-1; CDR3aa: SARAAGGPQF
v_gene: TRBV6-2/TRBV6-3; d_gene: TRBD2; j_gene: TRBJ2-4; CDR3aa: ASRNTGTSGSKDIQY
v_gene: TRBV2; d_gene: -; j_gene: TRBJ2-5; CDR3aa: ASSDWYQETQY
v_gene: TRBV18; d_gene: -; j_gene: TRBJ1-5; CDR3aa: ASSPGGDQPQH
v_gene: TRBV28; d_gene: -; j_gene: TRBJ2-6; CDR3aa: ASSLDRMPGTSGANVLT
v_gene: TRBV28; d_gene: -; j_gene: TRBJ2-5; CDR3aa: ASSFTVPETQY
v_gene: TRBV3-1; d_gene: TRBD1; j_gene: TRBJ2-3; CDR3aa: ASSPWDRASSDTQY